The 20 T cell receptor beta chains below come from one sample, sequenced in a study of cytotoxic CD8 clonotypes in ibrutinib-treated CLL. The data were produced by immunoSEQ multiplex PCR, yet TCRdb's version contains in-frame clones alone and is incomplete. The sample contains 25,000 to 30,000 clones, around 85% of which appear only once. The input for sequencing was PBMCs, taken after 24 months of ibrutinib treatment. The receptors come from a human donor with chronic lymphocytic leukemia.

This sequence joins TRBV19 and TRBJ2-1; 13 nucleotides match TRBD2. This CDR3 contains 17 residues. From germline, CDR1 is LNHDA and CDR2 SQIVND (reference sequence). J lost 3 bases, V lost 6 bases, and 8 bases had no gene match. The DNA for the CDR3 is TGTGCCAGTAGGCCCGCCGGGACTAGCGGGGTCTACAATGAGCAGTTCTTC. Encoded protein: CASRPAGTSGVYNEQFF.

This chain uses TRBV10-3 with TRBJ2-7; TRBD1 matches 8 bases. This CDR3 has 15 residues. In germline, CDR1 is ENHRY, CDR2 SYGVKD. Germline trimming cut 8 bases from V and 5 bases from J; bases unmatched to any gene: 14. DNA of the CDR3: TGTGCCATCGGGACCGATACAGGGGGAGAGGACGAGCAGTACTTC. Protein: CAIGTDTGGEDEQYF.

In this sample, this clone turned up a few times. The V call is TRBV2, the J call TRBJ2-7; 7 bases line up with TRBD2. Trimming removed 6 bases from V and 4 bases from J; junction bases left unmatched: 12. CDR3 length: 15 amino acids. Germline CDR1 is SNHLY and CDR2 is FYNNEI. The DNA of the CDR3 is TGTGCCAGCAGCTACCTGGGACTATCGGTTTACGAGCAGTACTTC. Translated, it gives CASSYLGLSVYEQYF.

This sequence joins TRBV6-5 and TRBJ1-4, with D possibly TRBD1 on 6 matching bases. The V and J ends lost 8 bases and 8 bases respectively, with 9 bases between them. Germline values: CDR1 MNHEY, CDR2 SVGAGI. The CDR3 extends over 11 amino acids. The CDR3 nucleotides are TGTGCCAGCGGACAGTGGGAAAAACTGTTTTTT. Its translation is CASGQWEKLFF.

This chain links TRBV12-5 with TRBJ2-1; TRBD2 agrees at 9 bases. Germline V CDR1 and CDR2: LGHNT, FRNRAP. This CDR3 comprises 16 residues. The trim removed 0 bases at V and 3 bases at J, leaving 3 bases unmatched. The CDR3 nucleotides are TGTGCTAGTGGTTTGGTAAGCGGGGGGCTCTACAATGAGCAGTTCTTC. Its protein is CASGLVSGGLYNEQFF. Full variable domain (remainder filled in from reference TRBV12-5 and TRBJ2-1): DARVTQTPRHKVTEMGQEVTMRCQPILGHNTVFWYRQTMMQGLELLAYFRNRAPLDDSGMPKDRFSAEMPDATLATLKIQPSEPRDSAVYFCASGLVSGGLYNEQFFGPGTRLTVL.

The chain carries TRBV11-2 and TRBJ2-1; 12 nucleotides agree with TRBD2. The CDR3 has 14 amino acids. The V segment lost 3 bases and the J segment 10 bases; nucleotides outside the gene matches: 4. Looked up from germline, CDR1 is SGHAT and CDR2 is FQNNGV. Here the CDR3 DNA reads TGTGCCAGCAGCTTCCGGACTAGCGGGGTGGAGCAGTTCTTC. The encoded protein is CASSFRTSGVEQFF.

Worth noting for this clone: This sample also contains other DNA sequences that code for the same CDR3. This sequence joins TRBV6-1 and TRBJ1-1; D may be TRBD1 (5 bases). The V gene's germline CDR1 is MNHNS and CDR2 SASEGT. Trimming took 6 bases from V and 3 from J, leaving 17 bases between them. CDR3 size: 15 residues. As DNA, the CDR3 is TGTGCCAGCAGGGGGCGGAGCCTGTCGGACACTGAAGCTTTCTTT. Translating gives CASRGRSLSDTEAFF.

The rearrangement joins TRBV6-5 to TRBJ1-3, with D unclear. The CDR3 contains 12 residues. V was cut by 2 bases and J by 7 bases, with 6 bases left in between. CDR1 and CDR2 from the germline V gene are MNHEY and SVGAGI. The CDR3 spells CASSYGSNTIYF. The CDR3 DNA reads TGTGCCAGCAGTTACGGTAGTAACACCATATATTTT.

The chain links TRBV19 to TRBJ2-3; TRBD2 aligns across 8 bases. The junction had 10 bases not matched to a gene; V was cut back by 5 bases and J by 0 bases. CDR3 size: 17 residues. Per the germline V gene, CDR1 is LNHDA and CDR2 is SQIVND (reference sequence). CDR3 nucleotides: TGTGCCAGTAGTTCTAGCGGGCCATTCCAAAGCACAGATACGCAGTATTTT. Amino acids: CASSSSGPFQSTDTQYF.

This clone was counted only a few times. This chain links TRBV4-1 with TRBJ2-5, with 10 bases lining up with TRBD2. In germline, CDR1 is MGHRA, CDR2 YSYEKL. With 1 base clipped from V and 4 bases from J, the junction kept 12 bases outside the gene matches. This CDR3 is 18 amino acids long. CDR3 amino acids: CASSQGLLAGRGGETQYF. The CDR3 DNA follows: TGCGCCAGCAGCCAAGGTCTACTAGCGGGGAGGGGGGGAGAGACCCAGTACTTC.

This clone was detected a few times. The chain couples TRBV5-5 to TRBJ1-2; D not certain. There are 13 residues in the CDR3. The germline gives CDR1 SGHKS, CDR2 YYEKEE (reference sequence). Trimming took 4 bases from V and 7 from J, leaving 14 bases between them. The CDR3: CASSKDWRGGYTF. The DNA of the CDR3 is TGTGCCAGCAGCAAGGACTGGAGAGGTGGCTACACCTTC.

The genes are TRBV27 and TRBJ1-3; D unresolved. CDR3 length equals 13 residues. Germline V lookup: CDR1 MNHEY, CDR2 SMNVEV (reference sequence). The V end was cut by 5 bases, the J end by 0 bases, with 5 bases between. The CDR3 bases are TGTGCCAGCAGTGGTAACTCTGGAAACACCATATATTTT. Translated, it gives CASSGNSGNTIYF.

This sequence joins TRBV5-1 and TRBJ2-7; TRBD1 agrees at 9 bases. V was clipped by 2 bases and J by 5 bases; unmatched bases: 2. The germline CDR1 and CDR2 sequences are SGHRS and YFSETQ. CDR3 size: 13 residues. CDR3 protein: CASSLRTGDEQYF. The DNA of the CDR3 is TGCGCCAGCAGCTTAAGGACAGGGGACGAGCAGTACTTC.

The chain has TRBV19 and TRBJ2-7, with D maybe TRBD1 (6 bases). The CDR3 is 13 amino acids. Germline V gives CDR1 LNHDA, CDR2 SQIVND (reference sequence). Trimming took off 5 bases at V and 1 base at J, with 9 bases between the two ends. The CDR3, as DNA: TGTGCCAGTAGTCTTGGACAGTCCTACGAGCAGTACTTC. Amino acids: CASSLGQSYEQYF.

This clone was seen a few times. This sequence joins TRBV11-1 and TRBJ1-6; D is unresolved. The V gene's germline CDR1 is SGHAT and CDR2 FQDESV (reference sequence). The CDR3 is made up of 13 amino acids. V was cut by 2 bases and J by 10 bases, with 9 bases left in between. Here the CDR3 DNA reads TGTGCCAGCAGCTTACTGTTTCGCTCACCCCTCCACTTT. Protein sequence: CASSLLFRSPLHF.

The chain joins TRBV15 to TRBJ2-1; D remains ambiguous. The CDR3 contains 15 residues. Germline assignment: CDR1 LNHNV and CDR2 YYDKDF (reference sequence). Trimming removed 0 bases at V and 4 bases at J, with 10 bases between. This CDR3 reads CATSRDFGRYNEQFF. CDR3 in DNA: TGTGCCACCAGCAGAGACTTCGGCAGATACAATGAGCAGTTCTTC.

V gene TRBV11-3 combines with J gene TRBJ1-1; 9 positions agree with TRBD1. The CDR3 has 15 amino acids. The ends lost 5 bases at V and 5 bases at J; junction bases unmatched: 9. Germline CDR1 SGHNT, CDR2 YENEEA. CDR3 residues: CASSKAGQGGTEAFF. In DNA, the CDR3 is TGTGCCAGCAGCAAAGCGGGACAGGGCGGGACTGAAGCTTTCTTT.

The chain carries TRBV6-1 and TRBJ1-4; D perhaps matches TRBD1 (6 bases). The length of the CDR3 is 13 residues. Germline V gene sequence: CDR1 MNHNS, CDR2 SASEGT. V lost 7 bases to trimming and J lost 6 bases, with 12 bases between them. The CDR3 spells CASKRGGYEKLFF. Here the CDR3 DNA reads TGTGCCAGCAAGAGAGGGGGTTATGAAAAACTGTTTTTT.

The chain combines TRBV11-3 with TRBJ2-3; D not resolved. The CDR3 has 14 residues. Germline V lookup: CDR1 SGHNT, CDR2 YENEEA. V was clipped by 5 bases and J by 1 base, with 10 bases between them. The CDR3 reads CASSHTPRTDTQYF. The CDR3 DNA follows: TGTGCCAGCAGCCATACTCCTCGCACAGATACGCAGTATTTT.

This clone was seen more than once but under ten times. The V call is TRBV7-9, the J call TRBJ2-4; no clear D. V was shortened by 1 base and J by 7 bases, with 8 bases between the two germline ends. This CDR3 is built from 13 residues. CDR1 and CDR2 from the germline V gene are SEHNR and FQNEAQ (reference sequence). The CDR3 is CASSLDFGNIQYF. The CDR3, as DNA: TGTGCCAGCAGCTTAGACTTTGGGAACATTCAGTACTTC.